This T cell receptor (beta chain) was obtained from a study of control samples from healthy donors and cancer patients (dated by TCRdb to 2019 to 2021). Libraries were built with the immunoSEQ multiplex PCR assay. TCRdb obtained this table from immuneACCESS and retained in-frame rearrangements with V and J assigned. These tables miss some clones; where compared with another copy, unresolved V genes account for less than half of the shortfall, and the remainder is unexplained. In all, the sample holds 70,000 to 80,000 clones, and roughly nine tenths of those were seen once. The ten largest clonotypes hold around a tenth of the sample. The germline V gene gives CDR1 as MNHEY and CDR2 as SVGAGI. There are 13 amino acids in the CDR3, from cysteine to phenylalanine inclusive. Only CDR3 DNA remains: 39 bases, in frame from the first base. V and J are truncated by 7 bases and 7 bases respectively, leaving an intervening sequence of 14 bases.

On this clone itself: Its antigen remains undetermined. The record has no base qualities; no much larger clone is one base away.

Recombination joined TRBV6-5 with TRBJ1-5; tentative D gene TRBD1, with 5 bases matching. Sequenced material: PBMCs. The receptor comes from a woman in her 50s with colorectal cancer. CDR3 protein: CASMGRAGQPQHF. The DNA sequence is as follows: TGTGCCAGCATGGGCAGGGCGGGACAGCCCCAGCATTTT.